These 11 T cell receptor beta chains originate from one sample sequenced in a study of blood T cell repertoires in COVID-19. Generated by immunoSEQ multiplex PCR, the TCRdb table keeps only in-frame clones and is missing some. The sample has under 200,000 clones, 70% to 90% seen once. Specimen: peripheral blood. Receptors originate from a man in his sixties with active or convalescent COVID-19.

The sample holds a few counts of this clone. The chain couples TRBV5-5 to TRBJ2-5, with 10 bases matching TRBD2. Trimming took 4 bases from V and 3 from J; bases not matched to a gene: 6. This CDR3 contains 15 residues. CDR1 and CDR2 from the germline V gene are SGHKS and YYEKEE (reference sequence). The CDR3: CASSRTSGNKETQYF. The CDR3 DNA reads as TGTGCCAGCAGCCGTACTAGCGGGAATAAAGAGACCCAGTACTTC.

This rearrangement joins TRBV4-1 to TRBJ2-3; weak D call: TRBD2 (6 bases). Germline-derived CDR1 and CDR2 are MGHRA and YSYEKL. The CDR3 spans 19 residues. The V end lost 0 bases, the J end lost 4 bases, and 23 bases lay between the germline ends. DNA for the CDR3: TGCGCCAGCAGCCAAGACCCTAGGGACTCCCCCGGTGGGGCAGATACGCAGTATTTT. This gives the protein CASSQDPRDSPGGADTQYF.

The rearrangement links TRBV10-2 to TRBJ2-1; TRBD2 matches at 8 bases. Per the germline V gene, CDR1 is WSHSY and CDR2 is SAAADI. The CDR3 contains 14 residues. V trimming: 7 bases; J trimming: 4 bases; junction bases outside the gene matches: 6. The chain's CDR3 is CASTAGGLYNEQFF. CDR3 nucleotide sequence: TGCGCCAGCACTGCGGGGGGACTTTACAATGAGCAGTTCTTC.

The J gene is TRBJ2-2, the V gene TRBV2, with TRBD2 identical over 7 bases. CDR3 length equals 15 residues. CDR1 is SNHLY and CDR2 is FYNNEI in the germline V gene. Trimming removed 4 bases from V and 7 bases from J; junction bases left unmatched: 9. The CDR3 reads CASSVGAGVHGELFF. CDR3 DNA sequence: TGTGCCAGCAGTGTAGGGGCGGGGGTGCACGGGGAGCTGTTTTTT.

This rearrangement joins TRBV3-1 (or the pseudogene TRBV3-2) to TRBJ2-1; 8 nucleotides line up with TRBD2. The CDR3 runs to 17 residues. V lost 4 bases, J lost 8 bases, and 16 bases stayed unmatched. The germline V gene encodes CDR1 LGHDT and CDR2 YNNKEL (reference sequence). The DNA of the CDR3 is TGTGCCAGCAGCCCACTCAGAGGTCGAGCGGGGGCGGATGAGCAGTTCTTC. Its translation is CASSPLRGRAGADEQFF.

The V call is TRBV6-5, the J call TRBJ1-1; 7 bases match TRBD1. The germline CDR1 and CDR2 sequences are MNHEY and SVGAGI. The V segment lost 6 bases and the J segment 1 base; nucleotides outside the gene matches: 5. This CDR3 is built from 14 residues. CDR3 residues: CASRGQLGNTEAFF. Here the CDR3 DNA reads TGTGCCAGCAGGGGACAGCTTGGGAACACTGAAGCTTTCTTT.

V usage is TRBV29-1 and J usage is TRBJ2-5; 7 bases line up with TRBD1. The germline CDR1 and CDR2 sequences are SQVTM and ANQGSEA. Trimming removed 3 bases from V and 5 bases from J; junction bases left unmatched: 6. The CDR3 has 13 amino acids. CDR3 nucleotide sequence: TGCAGCGTTGATCAGCCGACAGGGGAGACCCAGTACTTC. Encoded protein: CSVDQPTGETQYF.

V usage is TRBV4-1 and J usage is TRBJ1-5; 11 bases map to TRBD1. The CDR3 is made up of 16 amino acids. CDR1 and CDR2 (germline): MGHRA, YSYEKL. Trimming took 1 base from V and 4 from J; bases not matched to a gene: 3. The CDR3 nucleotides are TGCGCCAGCAGCCAAGCTGGGACAGGGGGTAATCAGCCCCAGCATTTT. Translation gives CASSQAGTGGNQPQHF.

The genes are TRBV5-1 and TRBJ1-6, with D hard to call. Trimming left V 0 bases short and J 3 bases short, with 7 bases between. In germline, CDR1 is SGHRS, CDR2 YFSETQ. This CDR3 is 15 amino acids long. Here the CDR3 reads CASSLDIFYNSPLHF. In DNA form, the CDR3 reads TGCGCCAGCAGCTTGGATATTTTCTATAATTCACCCCTCCACTTT.

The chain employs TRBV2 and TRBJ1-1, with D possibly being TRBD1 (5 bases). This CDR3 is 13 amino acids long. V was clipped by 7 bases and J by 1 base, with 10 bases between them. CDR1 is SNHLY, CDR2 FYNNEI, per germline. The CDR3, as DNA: TGTGCCAGCACAGACAGAACGAACACTGAAGCTTTCTTT. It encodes CASTDRTNTEAFF.

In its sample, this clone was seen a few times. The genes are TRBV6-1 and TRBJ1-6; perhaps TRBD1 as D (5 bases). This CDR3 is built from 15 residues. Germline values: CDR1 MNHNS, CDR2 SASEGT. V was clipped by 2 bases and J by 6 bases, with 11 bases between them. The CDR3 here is CASSELGHSNSPLHF. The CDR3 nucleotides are TGTGCCAGCAGTGAACTAGGACACTCTAATTCACCCCTCCACTTT.